A selection of T cell receptor beta chains follows, all from one sample in a study of blood T cell repertoires in COVID-19. Some clones are missing from TCRdb's copy, which holds only in-frame ones; the method was immunoSEQ multiplex PCR. Altogether approximately 240,000 clones are present, about 90% being singletons, with the ten largest covering around 6%. Sequencing was performed on PBMCs or T cells enriched from blood (not recorded which). These receptor sequences come from a woman under 40 with acute COVID-19. Both conserved end residues are part of each CDR3.

>TRBV29-1
CSVDRVEGTDTQYF
>TRBV28
CASSFFGLAGARSYNEQFF
>TRBV19
CASSSVGQSNYEQYF
>TRBV18
CASSPPWTGGGYTF
>TRBV28
CASSFSNTEAFF
>TRBV7-2
CASLKGAINSPLHF
>TRBV5-1
CASSSGLNNEQFF
>TRBV29-1
CSVDGSQDQGETQYF
>TRBV2
CASMWSGNTIYF
>TRBV19
CASSIVFSGRAGETQYF
>TRBV6-4
CASRRRSGTDEQFF
>TRBV5-1
CASSLFVVGGESTYNEQFF
>TRBV18
CASSKTGDEQYF
>TRBV30
CACQGATNEKLFF
>TRBV29-1
CSVVARAGAELFF
>TRBV5-6
CASSPRDYQETQYF
>TRBV21-1
CASWDRSNTGELFF
>TRBV7-2
CASSSTRDSRKGTQYF
>TRBV28
CASLDAGNSGDYEKLFF
>TRBV5-3
CARSRQGAYGYTF
>TRBV5-1
CASTPEQGSVYGYTF
>TRBV4-2
CASRHTLAGVETQYF
>TRBV7-8
CASSPEERSSGGQEKLFF
>TRBV28
CASSFRQTYNEQFF
>TRBV7-9
CASSSGDSLNEKLFF
>TRBV7-2
CASSFGGRGLQYF
>TRBV7-5
CARSQPRDYGPYYEQYF
>TRBV9
CASSAQGNTEAFF
>TRBV18
CASSPSGREETQYF